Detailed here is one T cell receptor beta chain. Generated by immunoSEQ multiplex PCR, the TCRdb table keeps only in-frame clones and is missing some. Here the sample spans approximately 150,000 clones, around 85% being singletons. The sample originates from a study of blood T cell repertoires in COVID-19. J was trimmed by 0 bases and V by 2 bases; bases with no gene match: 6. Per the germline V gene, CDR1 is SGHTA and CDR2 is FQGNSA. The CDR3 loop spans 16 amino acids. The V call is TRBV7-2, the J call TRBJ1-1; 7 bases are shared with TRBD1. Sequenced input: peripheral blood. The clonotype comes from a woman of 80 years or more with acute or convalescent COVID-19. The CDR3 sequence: CASSLPEGQMNTEAFF. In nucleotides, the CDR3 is TGTGCCAGCAGCTTACCGGAGGGACAGATGAACACTGAAGCTTTCTTT.